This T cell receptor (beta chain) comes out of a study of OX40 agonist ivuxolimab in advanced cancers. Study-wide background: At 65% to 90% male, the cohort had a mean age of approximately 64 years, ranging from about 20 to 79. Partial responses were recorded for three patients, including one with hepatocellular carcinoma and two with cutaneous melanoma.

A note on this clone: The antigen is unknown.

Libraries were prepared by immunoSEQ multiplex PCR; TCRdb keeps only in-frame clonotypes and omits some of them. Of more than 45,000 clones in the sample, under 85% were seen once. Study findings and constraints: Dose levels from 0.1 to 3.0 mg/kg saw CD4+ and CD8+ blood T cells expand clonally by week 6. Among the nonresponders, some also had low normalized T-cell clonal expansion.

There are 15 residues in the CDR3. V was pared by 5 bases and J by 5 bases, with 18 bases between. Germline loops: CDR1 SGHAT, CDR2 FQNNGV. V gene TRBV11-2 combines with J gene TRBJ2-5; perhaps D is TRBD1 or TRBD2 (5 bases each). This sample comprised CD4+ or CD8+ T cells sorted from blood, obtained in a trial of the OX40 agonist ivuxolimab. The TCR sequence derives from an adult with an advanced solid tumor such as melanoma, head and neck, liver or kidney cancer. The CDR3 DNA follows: TGTGCCAGCAGCCGCCGGACGGGGACGTTGGAGACCCAGTACTTC. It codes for CASSRRTGTLETQYF.